These T cell receptor beta chains were read from a single sample in a study of beta chain features in type 1 diabetes. Generated by immunoSEQ multiplex PCR, the TCRdb table keeps only in-frame clones and is missing some. Among roughly 340,000 clones listed, around an eighth were seen once. Sequenced: naive CD4+ T cells from blood. These receptors were taken from a woman between 18 and 29 years old with type 1 diabetes. Each CDR3 is given with its conserved first and last residue. Each record gives: J gene, D gene, V gene, clone size, CDR3 protein, CDR3 DNA. The D gene is left open where the match is weak. For some rows the clone size is stated as once, few or many, or as a class when expanded; others skip it.

>TRBJ1-2|-|TRBV7-8|-
CASSFDRGKYGYTF
TGTGCCAGCAGCTTCGATAGGGGGAAGTATGGCTACACCTTC
>TRBJ2-3|TRBD2|TRBV7-2|-
CASSLAPSGYTDTQYF
TGTGCCAGCAGCTTAGCGCCTAGCGGATACACAGATACGCAGTATTTT
>TRBJ2-1|-|TRBV7-3|-
CASSAQGYNEQFF
TGTGCCAGCAGCGCGCAGGGTTACAATGAGCAGTTCTTC
>TRBJ2-2|-|TRBV9|few
CASSSLGGGTGELFF
TGTGCCAGCAGCTCACTAGGGGGGGGCACCGGGGAGCTGTTTTTT
>TRBJ2-4|TRBD1|TRBV30|few
CAWARTGKNIQYF
TGTGCCTGGGCCCGGACAGGGAAAAACATTCAGTACTTC
>TRBJ1-2|TRBD1|TRBV7-9|few
CASSFPGQGYTF
TGTGCCAGCAGCTTCCCCGGACAGGGATACACCTTC
>TRBJ2-7|-|TRBV15|-
CATSREYRGGEQYF
TGTGCCACCAGCAGAGAGTATAGGGGAGGTGAGCAGTACTTC
>TRBJ2-2|TRBD2|TRBV7-2|-
CASRRFSGGPPWELFF
TGTGCCAGCAGACGCTTTAGCGGGGGCCCACCGTGGGAGCTGTTTTTT
>TRBJ2-7|TRBD2|TRBV2|few
CASGPSGWDEQYF
TGTGCCAGCGGTCCTAGCGGATGGGACGAGCAGTACTTC
>TRBJ1-2|-|TRBV4-3|-
CASSQDPRDGYTF
TGCGCCAGCAGCCAAGACCCCCGGGATGGCTACACCTTC
>TRBJ2-3|-|TRBV5-1|-
CASSQMFTDTQYF
TGCGCCAGCTCCCAGATGTTCACAGATACGCAGTATTTT
>TRBJ2-7|TRBD2|TRBV7-2|-
CASSSAGGPTYEQYF
TGTGCCAGCAGCTCCGCGGGGGGCCCCACCTACGAGCAGTACTTC
>TRBJ2-7|TRBD2|TRBV6-5|-
CASRPGTTSYEQYF
TGTGCCAGCAGGCCCGGGACTACCTCCTACGAGCAGTACTTC
>TRBJ2-7|TRBD1|TRBV6-9|-
CARNLPKGQGYEQYF
TGTGCCAGGAACCTTCCCAAGGGACAGGGGTACGAGCAGTACTTC
>TRBJ2-3|TRBD2|TRBV14|few
CASSHQSRTSGSTDTQYF
TGTGCCAGCAGCCATCAATCAAGGACTAGCGGTAGCACAGATACGCAGTATTTT
>TRBJ2-5|TRBD1|TRBV5-1|-
CASSIGQGMETQYF
TGCGCCAGCAGCATAGGACAGGGGATGGAGACCCAGTACTTC
>TRBJ1-2|-|TRBV19|few
CASSIGAAYGYTF
TGTGCCAGTAGTATAGGCGCCGCCTATGGCTACACCTTC
>TRBJ2-1|-|TRBV11-3|few
CASSSSGSWLVGNEQFF
TGTGCCAGCAGTTCCTCCGGGAGTTGGTTAGTTGGCAATGAGCAGTTCTTC
>TRBJ1-4|-|TRBV7-9|-
CASSLRATNEKLFF
TGTGCCAGCAGCTTACGGGCAACTAATGAAAAACTGTTTTTT
>TRBJ2-5|TRBD1|TRBV2|-
CASSLTGGPETQYF
TGTGCCAGCAGCCTGACAGGGGGCCCAGAGACCCAGTACTTC
>TRBJ2-1|TRBD2|TRBV5-1|-
CASSLSLAGEHEQFF
TGCGCCAGCAGCTTATCACTAGCGGGAGAACATGAGCAGTTCTTC
>TRBJ2-5|-|TRBV7-2|few
CASSPGGGQETQYF
TGTGCCAGCAGCCCGGGGGGCGGTCAAGAGACCCAGTACTTC
>TRBJ2-2|-|TRBV4-3|few
CASSQRQTGELFF
TGCGCCAGCAGCCAAAGACAGACCGGGGAGCTGTTTTTT
>TRBJ1-3|-|TRBV27|-
CASSKTGISGNTIYF
TGTGCCAGCAGTAAAACAGGCATCTCTGGAAACACCATATATTTT
>TRBJ2-1|-|TRBV18|-
CASSPPNFGDNEQFF
TGTGCCAGCTCACCCCCAAACTTTGGAGACAATGAGCAGTTCTTC
>TRBJ2-2|TRBD2|TRBV30|-
CAWSILAGNTGELFF
TGTGCCTGGAGTATACTAGCGGGGAACACCGGGGAGCTGTTTTTT
>TRBJ2-7|-|TRBV29-1|few
CSVDPQGGYEQYF
TGCAGCGTTGACCCCCAGGGGGGATACGAGCAGTACTTC
>TRBJ2-6|-|TRBV5-6|few
CASSQTAYSGANVLTF
TGTGCCAGCAGCCAGACAGCGTACTCTGGGGCCAACGTCCTGACTTTC
>TRBJ1-6|-|TRBV19|-
CASSPSYESPLHF
TGTGCCAGTAGCCCCTCGTATGAGTCACCCCTCCACTTT
>TRBJ1-2|-|TRBV7-2|-
CASSSGTNYGYTF
TGTGCCAGCAGCTCAGGGACTAACTATGGCTACACCTTC
>TRBJ2-1|-|TRBV9|once
CASSSGRPYNEQFF
TGTGCCAGCAGCTCGGGGAGACCCTACAATGAGCAGTTCTTC
>TRBJ2-3|-|TRBV7-2|-
CASSFGVGTDTQYF
TGTGCCAGCAGCTTTGGAGTTGGCACAGATACGCAGTATTTT
>TRBJ1-2|-|TRBV4-1|few
CASSQEQGLLYGYTF
TGCGCCAGCAGCCAAGAACAGGGTCTTCTCTATGGCTACACCTTC
>TRBJ2-3|TRBD2|TRBV5-6|-
CASSLRLAGSTDTQYF
TGTGCCAGCAGCTTGCGGTTAGCGGGATCGACAGATACGCAGTATTTT
>TRBJ2-6|-|TRBV9|few
CASLVGRVAGANVLTF
TGTGCCAGCCTCGTCGGTCGGGTTGCTGGGGCCAACGTCCTGACTTTC
>TRBJ1-5|TRBD1|TRBV28|few
CAYGTVNQPQHF
TGTGCCTACGGGACAGTCAATCAGCCCCAGCATTTT
>TRBJ1-5|-|TRBV30|-
CAWSDTNSNQPQHF
TGTGCCTGGAGTGACACAAATAGCAATCAGCCCCAGCATTTT
>TRBJ2-5|TRBD1|TRBV14|-
CASSRLGTGWETQYF
TGTGCCAGCAGCCGCCTCGGGACAGGGTGGGAGACCCAGTACTTC
>TRBJ2-2|TRBD2|TRBV7-3|-
CASSLTSGANTGELFF
TGTGCCAGCAGCCTAACTAGCGGCGCGAACACCGGGGAGCTGTTTTTT
>TRBJ2-5|-|TRBV2|-
CASKAGSETQYF
TGTGCCAGCAAGGCAGGGTCAGAGACCCAGTACTTC
>TRBJ2-7|TRBD2|TRBV27|-
CASRKGLAGGWMEYF
TGTGCCAGCAGGAAAGGACTAGCGGGAGGTTGGATGGAGTACTTC
>TRBJ2-1|-|TRBV4-3|few
CASSSLKGDNEQFF
TGCGCCAGCAGCTCTCTAAAGGGGGACAATGAGCAGTTCTTC
>TRBJ2-7|-|TRBV7-3|-
CASSLLYGYEQYF
TGTGCCAGCAGCCTCCTTTACGGTTACGAGCAGTACTTC
>TRBJ1-2|TRBD1|TRBV14|few
CASSLRTGKEDYGYTF
TGTGCCAGCAGCTTACGGACAGGGAAGGAAGACTATGGCTACACCTTC
>TRBJ2-3|TRBD2|TRBV28|few
CASSLPASGDTDTQYF
TGTGCCAGCAGTTTGCCCGCTAGCGGCGACACAGATACGCAGTATTTT
>TRBJ2-2|TRBD1|TRBV18|few
CASSPDRQNTGELFF
TGTGCCAGCTCACCGGACAGGCAGAACACCGGGGAGCTGTTTTTT
>TRBJ2-1|TRBD2|TRBV6-5|-
CASSYVTSGYNEQFF
TGTGCCAGCAGTTATGTAACTAGCGGGTACAATGAGCAGTTCTTC